This T cell receptor (beta chain) was sequenced for a study of technical replicates of blood from several donors. CDR1 is SGHVS, CDR2 FNYEAQ, per germline. V lost 5 bases to trimming and J lost 9 bases, with 24 bases between them. The CDR3 is 16 residues long. TCRdb's copy holds only in-frame clones and misses some; the assay was immunoSEQ multiplex PCR. The sample consists of some 17,000 clones, about nine tenths of them appearing once. Sequencing input: PBMCs. The gene calls are TRBV7-6 and TRBJ2-3; D is possibly TRBD2 (6 bases). The clonotype comes from a human donor in good health. CDR3 region: CASSPRSTAGLDTQYF. CDR3 DNA: TGTGCCAGCAGCCCCCGTTCAACAGCGGGCCTGGACACGCAGTATTTT.